The present T cell receptor (beta chain) was sequenced within a study of OX40 agonist ivuxolimab in advanced cancers. Profiling relied on immunoSEQ multiplex PCR, and the TCRdb table lists in-frame clones only, not all of them. The data show 45,000 to 70,000 clones, about 90% seen once. If patients had autoimmune disease history or systemic immunosuppression, they were excluded. This clonotype originated in an adult with an advanced solid tumor such as melanoma, head and neck, liver or kidney cancer. Sequences were derived from CD4+ or CD8+ T cells sorted from blood, sampled in a trial of the OX40 agonist ivuxolimab.

The chain's CDR3 is CAWSARDEQYF. The CDR3 nucleotides are TGTGCCTGGAGTGCACGGGACGAGCAGTACTTC. The rearrangement uses TRBV30 and TRBJ2-7, with D uncertain. Trimming left V 1 base short and J 5 bases short, with 6 bases between. The CDR3 covers 11 residues. Germline values: CDR1 GTSNPN, CDR2 SVGIG (reference sequence).